This entry features one T cell receptor (beta chain) sequence. The data derive from a study of blood T cell repertoires in COVID-19. At the level of the study: Researchers got acute and convalescent COVID-19 samples from the United States, Italy and Spain.

Participants were aged roughly 18 to 90 years, lived in 25 or so US areas, and enrolled virtually. Researchers sorted participants into cohorts using their self-reported clinical history. CDR3 length: 17 amino acids. Germline values: CDR1 SGHVS, CDR2 FQNEAQ. J gave up 0 bases and V 6 bases, and 11 bases lay outside the gene matches. The assay was immunoSEQ multiplex PCR, and TCRdb's table has in-frame clones only and misses some. The table records over 250,000 clones, 90% of them present only once. This receptor was taken from a man between 60 and 70 years old who had recovered from COVID-19. The sequenced material came from PBMCs or T cells enriched from blood (not recorded which). The chain employs TRBV7-8 and TRBJ2-1; 7 positions agree with TRBD2. The CDR3 spells CASSYNGLERSYNEQFF. In DNA, the CDR3 is TGTGCCAGCAGTTACAATGGACTAGAGCGCTCCTACAATGAGCAGTTCTTC.